The rows below give T cell receptor beta chains drawn from one sample of a study of cytomegalovirus exposure and HLA in healthy donors. Sequencing used immunoSEQ multiplex PCR; TCRdb keeps in-frame clones, though not all of them. The sample has approximately 130,000 clones; over 60% are singletons. Material for sequencing was PBMCs. These receptors were collected from a female donor in good health and CMV-seropositive. The CDR3 runs from the conserved cysteine through the conserved F or W. Each record gives: clone size, D gene, J gene, V gene, CDR3 DNA, CDR3 protein. The D gene is left open where the match is weak. Clone size is not always given. Where it is, it says once, few, many or a class for expanded clones.

- - TRBJ1-1 TRBV21-1 TGTGCCAGCAGCAAATCCGACAGGGGGGCATGTATCCCTGAAGCTTTCTTT CASSKSDRGACIPEAFF
- - TRBJ2-5 TRBV30 TGTGCCTGGAGTGTACCGGGAGGGGGCGGTGAGACCCAGTACTTC CAWSVPGGGGETQYF
- - TRBJ2-3 TRBV7-9 TGTGCCAGCAGTTCTTTCGGAGATACGCAGTATTTT CASSSFGDTQYF
- - TRBJ2-2 TRBV6-5 TGTGCCAGCACCTCGGGGTTCGAACTCTCCGGGGAGCTGTTTTTT CASTSGFELSGELFF
- - TRBJ2-1 TRBV7-9 TGTGCCAGCAGCTTAGATGAGTCGAGCTCCTACAATGAGCAGTTCTTC CASSLDESSSYNEQFF
- - TRBJ1-1 TRBV7-7 TGTGCCAGCAGCCCTTGGCAGGGGAGTACAATGAACACTGAAGCTTTCTTT CASSPWQGSTMNTEAFF
- TRBD2 TRBJ2-3 TRBV9 TGTGCCAGCAGCGAACTAGCGGGAGCCACAGATACGCAGTATTTT CASSELAGATDTQYF
- TRBD1 TRBJ1-1 TRBV10-3 TGTGCCATCAGTGATCAGGGGGTAGGGAACACTGAAGCTTTCTTT CAISDQGVGNTEAFF
- - TRBJ2-7 TRBV2 TGTGCCAGCAGACAGGACAGTTCCTACGAGCAGTACTTC CASRQDSSYEQYF
few - TRBJ1-2 TRBV7-2 TGTGCCAGCAGCTTAAGCGGGAGACGCGGCTACACCTTC CASSLSGRRGYTF
- - TRBJ1-5 TRBV6-6 TGTGCCAGCAGTTACGCAGGGAGCAATCAGCCCCAGCATTTT CASSYAGSNQPQHF
few - TRBJ2-1 TRBV5-4 TGTGCCAGCCGGCGGGGAAGCTCCTACAATGAGCAGTTCTTC CASRRGSSYNEQFF
- TRBD1 TRBJ1-5 TRBV9 TGTGCCAGCGCTCCGGGACAGGGGTTCGGTCAGCCCCAGCATTTT CASAPGQGFGQPQHF
- - TRBJ1-2 TRBV28 TGTGCCAGCAGTATCAGGGTAGACTATGGCTACACCTTC CASSIRVDYGYTF
- TRBD1 TRBJ2-1 TRBV7-9 TGTGCCAGCAGCCCGGACAGGGGTAATGAGCAGTTCTTC CASSPDRGNEQFF
few - TRBJ1-6 TRBV15 TGTGCCACCAGCACAGGACAGATTAATTCACCCCTCCACTTT CATSTGQINSPLHF
- TRBD1 TRBJ1-4 TRBV4-1 TGCGCCAGCAGCCAAGAAGGGGGCACAGGGTCTAATGAAAAACTGTTTTTT CASSQEGGTGSNEKLFF
few - TRBJ1-1 TRBV7-9 TGTGCCAGCAGCTTATTAGGTCAGGGGACTGAAGCTTTCTTT CASSLLGQGTEAFF
- - TRBJ2-3 TRBV7-2 TGTGCCAGCAGCTTAAAGACTAGTCACACAGATACGCAGTATTTT CASSLKTSHTDTQYF
- TRBD2 TRBJ2-5 TRBV10-1 TGCGCCAGCAGTGAGACTAGCGGGACGCCGTACCAAGAGACCCAGTACTTC CASSETSGTPYQETQYF
- - TRBJ2-3 TRBV9 TGTGCCAGCAGCGTGGCTCCAACATACACAGATACGCAGTATTTT CASSVAPTYTDTQYF
- - TRBJ1-4 TRBV15 TGTGCCACCAGCAGAGATCGTGGGGCTGAAAAACTGTTTTTT CATSRDRGAEKLFF
- TRBD2 TRBJ2-5 TRBV19 TGTGCCAGTAGTAAGGGACTAGTCCACGAGACCCAGTACTTC CASSKGLVHETQYF
- - TRBJ1-2 TRBV6-5 TGTGCCAGCAGTTACGAAGGGGATGGCTACACCTTC CASSYEGDGYTF
- TRBD1 TRBJ2-1 TRBV2 TGTGCCAGCAGTCCTACGCAGGGGGCCGACAATGAGCAGTTCTTC CASSPTQGADNEQFF
few TRBD1 TRBJ1-6 TRBV7-3 TGTGCCAGCAGCTCGGGACAGGGAAATTCACCCCTCCACTTT CASSSGQGNSPLHF
once - TRBJ2-7 TRBV4-1 TGCGCCAGCAGCCCCGAGGGTAGCGGCTCCTACGAGCAGTACTTC CASSPEGSGSYEQYF
- - TRBJ2-1 TRBV9 TGTGCCAGCAGCGGAGACCTAGCCACTGACAATGAGCAGTTCTTC CASSGDLATDNEQFF
- TRBD1 TRBJ2-5 TRBV11-2 TGTGCCAGCAGCTTAGACAGGGGGCGGGCGGAGACCCAGTACTTC CASSLDRGRAETQYF
- TRBD2 TRBJ2-7 TRBV13 TGTGCCAGCAGCATAGGCAGGGACCGGCTAGCGGGAACCTACGAGCAGTACTTC CASSIGRDRLAGTYEQYF
- - TRBJ2-7 TRBV5-4 TGTGCCAGCAGCTTGGACAGGTATTCCTACGAGCAGTACTTC CASSLDRYSYEQYF
- TRBD1 TRBJ2-7 TRBV29-1 TGCAGCGTGGGGGGACCGGGACAGGGGGCGAGGGGTGCGGGTAGATCCTACGAGCAGTACTTC CSVGGPGQGARGAGRSYEQYF
- - TRBJ1-3 TRBV2 TGTGCCAGCAGTGAACGGGGTGGGGTGGGAAACACCATATATTTT CASSERGGVGNTIYF
few TRBD1 TRBJ1-6 TRBV7-6 TGTGCCAGCAGGCTGACACGGGACAGGGCTTCACCCCTCCACTTT CASRLTRDRASPLHF
- TRBD2 TRBJ2-3 TRBV5-1 TGCGCCAGCAGTCTAGCGGGAAGGACAGATACGCAGTATTTT CASSLAGRTDTQYF
- - TRBJ2-5 TRBV6-1 TGTGCCAGCACCCTCCAGATCCAAGAGACCCAGTACTTC CASTLQIQETQYF
- - TRBJ2-7 TRBV2 TGTGCCAGCAGTTTTTCCTACGAGCAGTACTTC CASSFSYEQYF
- - TRBJ1-4 TRBV5-1 TGCGCCAGCAGCTCCGGGGGGGTAACTAATGAAAAACTGTTTTTT CASSSGGVTNEKLFF
- - TRBJ2-5 TRBV5-1 TGCGCCAGCAGCTTAGCAAGGGGGGGAGAGACCCAGTACTTC CASSLARGGETQYF
- - TRBJ2-2 TRBV7-2 TGTGCCAGCAGCTTAGTCAGGGCCTATGGGGCCGGGGAGCTGTTTTTT CASSLVRAYGAGELFF
- - TRBJ2-1 TRBV11-1 TGTGCCAGCAGCTTAGAGGGGGAACATGAGCAGTTCTTC CASSLEGEHEQFF
- TRBD2 TRBJ2-2 TRBV4-1 TGCGCCAGCAGCCAAGATATTGTTCGGGGGGGCGGCACCGGGGAGCTGTTTTTT CASSQDIVRGGGTGELFF
few TRBD2 TRBJ2-1 TRBV7-2 TGTGCCAGCAGCTCAGGACTAGCGGAACATGAGCAGTTCTTC CASSSGLAEHEQFF
- - TRBJ2-7 TRBV30 TGTGCCTGGAGTGTACCGGGGGACGAGCAGTACTTC CAWSVPGDEQYF
- TRBD1 TRBJ2-5 TRBV5-1 TGCGCCAGCAGCGCTATAGGGGGCAGGGGCGGCGAGACCCAGTACTTC CASSAIGGRGGETQYF
- TRBD1 TRBJ2-2 TRBV7-9 TGTTCCAGCAGCGCTGACAGGGGGCAGGTTACCGGGGAGCTGTTTTTT CSSSADRGQVTGELFF
- - TRBJ2-7 TRBV10-3 TGTGCCATCAGCGTAGGACAGCCCTACGAGCAGTACTTC CAISVGQPYEQYF
- TRBD1 TRBJ2-5 TRBV19 TGTGCCAGTAGTCCTCTGACAGGGGAGACCCAGTACTTC CASSPLTGETQYF
- TRBD2 TRBJ2-1 TRBV7-3 TGTGCCAGCAGCTTACTAGCGGGGGAACCCTCCTACAATGAGCAGTTCTTC CASSLLAGEPSYNEQFF
- TRBD1 TRBJ2-7 TRBV30 TGTGCCTGGAGGGACAGGGCCTACGAGCAGTACTTC CAWRDRAYEQYF
few - TRBJ1-1 TRBV5-1 TGCGCCAGCAGCCGGAACCACAGGGCTACCGAAGCTTTCTTT CASSRNHRATEAFF